This TCR beta chain is drawn from a study of CD8 T cells in ankylosing spondylitis. Overall study findings and caveats: A TCR beta motif made of roughly eight highly homologous variants seemed typical of ankylosing spondylitis blood.

Trimming removed 4 bases from V and 7 bases from J; junction bases left unmatched: 7. The CDR3 consists of 15 residues. In this sample, this clonotype turned up many times. Its antigen remains unknown. TCRdb analysed the 5' RACE reads with MiXCR anew, one entry per CDR3 protein. Of about 390,000 distinct CDR3 sequences detected, approximately 20% appear once; the ten largest clones hold less than 20%. Sample: blood, either unsorted or a sorted T cell fraction (not recorded which). The gene calls are TRBV12-3 or TRBV12-4 and TRBJ2-1; 10 nucleotides line up with TRBD2. The receptor comes from a male donor with ankylosing spondylitis. Here the CDR3 reads CASSSLAGVGNEQFF. CDR3 DNA sequence: TGTGCCAGCAGTTCCCTAGCGGGAGTGGGGAATGAGCAGTTCTTC.